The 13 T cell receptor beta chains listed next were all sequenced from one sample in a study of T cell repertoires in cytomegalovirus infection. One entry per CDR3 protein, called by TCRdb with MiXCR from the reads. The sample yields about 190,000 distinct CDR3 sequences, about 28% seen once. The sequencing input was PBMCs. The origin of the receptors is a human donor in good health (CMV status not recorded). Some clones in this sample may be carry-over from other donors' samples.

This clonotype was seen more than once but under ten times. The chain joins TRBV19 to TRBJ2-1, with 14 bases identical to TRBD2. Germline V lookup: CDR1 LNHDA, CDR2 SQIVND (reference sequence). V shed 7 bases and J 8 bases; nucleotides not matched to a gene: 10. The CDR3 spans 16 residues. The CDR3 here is CASTSRTSGGRDEQFF. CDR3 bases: TGTGCCAGTACCTCCCGGACTAGCGGGGGGCGGGATGAGCAGTTCTTC.

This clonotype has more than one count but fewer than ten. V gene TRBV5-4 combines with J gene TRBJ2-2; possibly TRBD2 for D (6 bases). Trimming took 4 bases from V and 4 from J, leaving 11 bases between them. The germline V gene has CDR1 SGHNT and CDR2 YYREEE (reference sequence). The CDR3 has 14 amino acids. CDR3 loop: CASSPRGGTGELFF. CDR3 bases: TGTGCCAGCAGCCCGCGGGGAGGCACCGGGGAGCTGTTTTTT.

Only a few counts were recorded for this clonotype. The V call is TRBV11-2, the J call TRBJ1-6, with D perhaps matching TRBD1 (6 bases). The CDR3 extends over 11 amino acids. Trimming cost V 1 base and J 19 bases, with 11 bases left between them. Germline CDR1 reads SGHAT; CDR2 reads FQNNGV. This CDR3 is CASSLGQEFHF. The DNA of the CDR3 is TGTGCCAGCAGCTTAGGACAGGAGTTTCACTTT.

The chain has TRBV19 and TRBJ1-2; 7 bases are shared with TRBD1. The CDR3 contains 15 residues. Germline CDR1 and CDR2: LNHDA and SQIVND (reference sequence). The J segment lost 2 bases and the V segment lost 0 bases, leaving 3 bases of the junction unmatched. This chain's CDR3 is CASSIEQGTNYGYTF. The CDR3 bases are TGTGCCAGTAGTATAGAACAGGGGACGAACTATGGCTACACCTTC.

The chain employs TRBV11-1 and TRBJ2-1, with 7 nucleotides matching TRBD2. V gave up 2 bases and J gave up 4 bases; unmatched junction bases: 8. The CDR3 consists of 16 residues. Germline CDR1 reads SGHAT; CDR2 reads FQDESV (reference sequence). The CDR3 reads CASSLLVSGGYNEQFF. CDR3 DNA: TGTGCCAGCAGCTTACTGGTCTCGGGGGGTTACAATGAGCAGTTCTTC.

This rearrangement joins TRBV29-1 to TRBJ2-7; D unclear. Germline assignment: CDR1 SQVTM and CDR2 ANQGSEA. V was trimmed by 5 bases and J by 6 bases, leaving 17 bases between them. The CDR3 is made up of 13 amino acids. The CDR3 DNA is TGCAGCGTTAAATCCGGGTCCATCTGCGAGCAGTACTTC. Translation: CSVKSGSICEQYF.

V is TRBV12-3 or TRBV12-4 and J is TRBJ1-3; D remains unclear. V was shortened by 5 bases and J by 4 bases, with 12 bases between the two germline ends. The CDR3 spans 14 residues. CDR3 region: CASSKRAAGNTIYF. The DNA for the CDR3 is TGTGCCAGCAGTAAGCGGGCAGCGGGAAACACCATATATTTT.

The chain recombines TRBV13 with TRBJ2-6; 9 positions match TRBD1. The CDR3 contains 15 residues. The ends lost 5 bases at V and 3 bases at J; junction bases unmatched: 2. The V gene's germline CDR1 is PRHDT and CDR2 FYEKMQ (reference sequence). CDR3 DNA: TGTGCCAGCAGCCGGACAGGGGATGGGGCCAACGTCCTGACTTTC. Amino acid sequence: CASSRTGDGANVLTF.

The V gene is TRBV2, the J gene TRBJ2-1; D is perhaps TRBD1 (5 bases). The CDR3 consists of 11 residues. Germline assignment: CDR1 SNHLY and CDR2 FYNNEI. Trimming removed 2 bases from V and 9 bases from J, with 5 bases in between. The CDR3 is CASSERGEQFF. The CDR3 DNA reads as TGTGCCAGCAGTGAAAGGGGTGAGCAGTTCTTC.

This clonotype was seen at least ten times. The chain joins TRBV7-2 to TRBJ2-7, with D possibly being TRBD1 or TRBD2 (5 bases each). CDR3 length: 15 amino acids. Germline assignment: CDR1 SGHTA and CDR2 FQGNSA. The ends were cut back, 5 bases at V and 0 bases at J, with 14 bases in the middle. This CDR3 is CASSPGTASSYEQYF. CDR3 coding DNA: TGTGCCAGCAGCCCGGGGACGGCAAGCTCCTACGAGCAGTACTTC.

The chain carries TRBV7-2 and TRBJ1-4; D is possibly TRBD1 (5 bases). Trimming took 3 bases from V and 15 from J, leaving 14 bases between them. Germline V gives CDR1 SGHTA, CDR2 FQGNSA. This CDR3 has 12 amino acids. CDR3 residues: CASSLRDGLVFF. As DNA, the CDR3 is TGTGCCAGCAGCTTGCGGGACGGTTTAGTGTTTTTT. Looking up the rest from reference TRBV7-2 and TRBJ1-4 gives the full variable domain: GAGVSQSPSNKVTEKGKDVELRCDPISGHTALYWYRQSLGQGLEFLIYFQGNSAPDKSGLPSDRFSAERTGGSVSTLTIQRTQQEDSAVYLCASSLRDGLVFFGSGTQLSVL.

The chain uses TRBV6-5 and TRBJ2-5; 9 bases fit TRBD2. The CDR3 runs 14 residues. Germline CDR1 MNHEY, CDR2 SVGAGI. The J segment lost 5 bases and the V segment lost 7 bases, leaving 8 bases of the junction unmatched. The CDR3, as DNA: TGTGCCAGCAAGCCGGGACTAGCCCCCGAGACCCAGTACTTC. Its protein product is CASKPGLAPETQYF.

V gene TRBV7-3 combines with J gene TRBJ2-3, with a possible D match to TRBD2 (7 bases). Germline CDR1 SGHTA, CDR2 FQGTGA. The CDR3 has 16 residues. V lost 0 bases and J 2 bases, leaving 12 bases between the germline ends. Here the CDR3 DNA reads TGTGCCAGCAGCTTAACGGGGGGGCGCTTCACAGATACGCAGTATTTT. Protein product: CASSLTGGRFTDTQYF.